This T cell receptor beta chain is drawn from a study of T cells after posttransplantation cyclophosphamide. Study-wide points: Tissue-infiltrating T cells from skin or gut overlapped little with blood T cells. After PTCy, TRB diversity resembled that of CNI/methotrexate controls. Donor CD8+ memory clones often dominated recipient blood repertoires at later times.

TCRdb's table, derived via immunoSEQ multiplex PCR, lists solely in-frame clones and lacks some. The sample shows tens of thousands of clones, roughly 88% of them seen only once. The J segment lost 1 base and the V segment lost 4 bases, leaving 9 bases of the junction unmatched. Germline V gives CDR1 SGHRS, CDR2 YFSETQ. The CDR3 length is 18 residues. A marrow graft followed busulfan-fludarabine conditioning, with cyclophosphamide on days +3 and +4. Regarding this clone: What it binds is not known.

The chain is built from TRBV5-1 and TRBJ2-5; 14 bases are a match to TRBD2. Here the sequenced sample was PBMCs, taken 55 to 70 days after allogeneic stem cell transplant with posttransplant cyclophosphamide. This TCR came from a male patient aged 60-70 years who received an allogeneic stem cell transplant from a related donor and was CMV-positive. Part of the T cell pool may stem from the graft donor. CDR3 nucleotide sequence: TGCGCCAGCAGCAGGACGGGACTAGCGGGGGTGAGCCAAGAGACCCAGTACTTC. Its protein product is CASSRTGLAGVSQETQYF.